Listed below are T cell receptor beta chains from one sample, sequenced in a study of response to subunit inactivated influenza vaccine. One entry per CDR3 protein, called by TCRdb with MiXCR from the RT-PCR reads. The table lists just under 550,000 distinct CDR3 sequences, under 25% of them singletons. These sequences were also reported in another study, on T cells expressing NK-cell markers.

The sequencing used CD4+ T cells sorted from PBMCs, collected approximately 12 days after vaccination. Receptors were obtained from a middle-aged man who received an inactivated influenza vaccine. Each CDR3 is given with its conserved first and last residue. A D gene is named only where the DNA matches it firmly. Clone sizes are given selectively: once, few, many, or a class where the clone is expanded.

CDR3,DNA,V,J,D,size
CSAEKRLADSYEQYF,TGCAGTGCCGAAAAGCGACTAGCGGACTCCTACGAGCAGTACTTC,TRBV20-1,TRBJ2-7,TRBD2,-
CASSLGVIVSEQYF,TGTGCCAGCAGTTTAGGTGTCATAGTCAGCGAGCAGTACTTC,TRBV12-3/TRBV12-4,TRBJ2-7,-,-
CATSDPKGTSRNEQFF,TGTGCCACCAGTGATCCGAAGGGGACTAGTCGCAATGAGCAGTTCTTC,TRBV24-1,TRBJ2-1,TRBD2,-
CASSLGPGPEKLFF,TGTGCCAGCAGTTTGGGCCCGGGACCTGAAAAACTGTTTTTT,TRBV28,TRBJ1-4,-,-
CASSQGLTSGGSTSYEQYF,TGCGCCAGCAGCCAAGGGCTGACTAGCGGGGGGTCTACCTCCTACGAGCAGTACTTC,TRBV4-3,TRBJ2-7,TRBD2,few
CASSYLDREADTQYF,TGTGCCAGCAGTTATTTGGACCGGGAAGCAGATACGCAGTATTTT,TRBV6-2/TRBV6-3,TRBJ2-3,-,-
CASTRRASGRAAYEQYF,TGTGCCAGCACCCGAAGGGCTAGCGGGAGGGCGGCCTACGAGCAGTACTTC,TRBV27,TRBJ2-7,TRBD2,few
CASSYGLAGVWTDTQYF,TGTGCCAGCAGTTACGGGCTAGCGGGAGTGTGGACAGATACGCAGTATTTT,TRBV6-2/TRBV6-3,TRBJ2-3,TRBD2,few
CASSFGLTANTGELFF,TGTGCCAGCAGTTTCGGCCTAACAGCGAACACCGGGGAGCTGTTTTTT,TRBV12-3/TRBV12-4,TRBJ2-2,-,many
CASSQTSGGAYEQFF,TGTGCCAGCAGCCAAACTAGCGGGGGGGCCTATGAGCAGTTCTTC,TRBV3-1,TRBJ2-1,TRBD2,-
CASSEIMSTTEAFF,TGTGCCAGCAGTGAAATAATGAGTACCACTGAAGCTTTCTTT,TRBV2,TRBJ1-1,-,-
CASSQGRFYLEYTF,TGTGCCAGCAGCCAGGGACGGTTCTATTTGGAGTACACCTTC,TRBV11-2,TRBJ1-2,-,-
CSARDLGGDGEQYF,TGCAGTGCTAGAGACCTGGGGGGAGACGGGGAGCAGTACTTC,TRBV20-1,TRBJ2-7,-,-
CASSQEGQYNTEAFF,TGCGCCAGCAGCCAAGAGGGACAGTACAACACTGAAGCTTTCTTT,TRBV4-1,TRBJ1-1,TRBD1,-
CASSSRTGRPLHF,TGTGCCAGCAGCAGTAGAACAGGGCGGCCCCTCCACTTT,TRBV25-1,TRBJ1-6,-,few
CASSQEGRADTQYF,TGCGCCAGCAGCCAAGAAGGCAGGGCAGATACGCAGTATTTT,TRBV4-1,TRBJ2-3,-,-
CASSLVRSSADTQYF,TGTGCCAGCAGCTTAGTGAGGAGTTCCGCAGATACGCAGTATTTT,TRBV7-2,TRBJ2-3,-,-
CASSLRKQGARNTEAFF,TGTGCCAGCAGTTTAAGGAAACAGGGGGCCCGGAACACTGAAGCTTTCTTT,TRBV27,TRBJ1-1,TRBD1,few
CASSHPGTAYGYTF,TGTGCCAGCAGCCACCCCGGGACAGCCTACGGCTACACCTTC,TRBV7-9,TRBJ1-2,TRBD1,-
CASSSRKRTPQETQYF,TGTGCCAGCAGCAGCCGGAAGCGAACACCCCAAGAGACCCAGTACTTC,TRBV5-6,TRBJ2-5,-,-
CASSDRDRGPYEQYF,TGTGCCAGCAGTGACCGGGACAGGGGTCCCTACGAGCAGTACTTC,TRBV12-3/TRBV12-4,TRBJ2-7,TRBD1,few
CSARDGGRNHNEQFF,TGCAGTGCTAGAGATGGGGGGCGGAATCACAATGAGCAGTTCTTC,TRBV20-1,TRBJ2-1,-,-
CATRGDFNQPQHF,TGTGCCACCAGGGGAGATTTTAATCAGCCCCAGCATTTT,TRBV15,TRBJ1-5,-,-
CSAGRRNYEQYF,TGCAGTGCCGGTCGGAGGAACTACGAGCAGTACTTC,TRBV20-1,TRBJ2-7,-,-
CASSQVLAGPADTQYF,TGTGCCAGCAGCCAAGTGCTAGCGGGTCCGGCGGATACGCAGTATTTT,TRBV14,TRBJ2-3,TRBD2,-
CASSFLRGKGSGANVLTF,TGTGCCAGCAGTTTCCTCAGGGGGAAAGGATCTGGGGCCAACGTCCTGACTTTC,TRBV6-5,TRBJ2-6,TRBD1,few
CASSLAAWSGNTIYF,TGTGCCAGCAGCTTAGCCGCATGGTCTGGAAACACCATATATTTT,TRBV7-2,TRBJ1-3,-,-
CASSRCRQGAANEQFF,TGTGCCAGCAGCCGATGCCGACAGGGGGCGGCGAATGAGCAGTTCTTC,TRBV3-1,TRBJ2-1,TRBD1,-
CASSSTQYRDSYEQYF,TGTGCCAGCAGCTCGACTCAGTACAGGGATTCCTACGAGCAGTACTTC,TRBV7-3,TRBJ2-7,-,-